The clone carrying this T cell receptor beta chain was detected many times. TCRdb analysed the 5' RACE reads with MiXCR anew, one entry per CDR3 protein. The sample includes more than 250,000 distinct CDR3 sequences, around a tenth of them seen just once. This sample is part of a study of CD8 T cells in ankylosing spondylitis. With V trimmed by 5 bases and J by 8 bases, 9 bases remained unmatched. The germline V gene has CDR1 DFQATT and CDR2 SNEGSKA (reference sequence). This CDR3 is built from 14 residues. The rearrangement uses TRBV20-1 and TRBJ1-2, with 12 positions matching TRBD1. The sequence derives from a female donor with ankylosing spondylitis or in good health (not recorded which). Source material: blood, either unsorted or a sorted T cell fraction (not recorded which). CDR3 nucleotide sequence: TGCAGTGCTGGAACCGGGACAGGGGGCTGGGGCTACACCTTC. This sequence encodes CSAGTGTGGWGYTF.